This T cell receptor beta chain was captured in a study of T cells in Graves' hyperthyroidism and ophthalmopathy. This clonotype has just a few counts. Germline CDR1 is DFQATT and CDR2 is SNEGSKA (reference sequence). The CDR3 has 11 amino acids. The germline V and J ends were trimmed by 1 base and 6 bases, with 6 bases remaining between them. Researchers took RNA transcripts and amplified the TCR beta CDR3 regions from them. RT-PCR in the first round (using the HTBI primer set) targeted the TCR CDR3. TCRdb re-analysed the multiplex PCR reads in MiXCR, keeping a single row per CDR3 protein. The data hold roughly 500,000 distinct CDR3 sequences, with about 15% observed a single time.

The chain recombines TRBV20-1 with TRBJ1-1; D remains unclear. The receptor's source is a woman in her 30s with Graves' ophthalmopathy. The sequencing sample was made of blood. The CDR3 reads CSARGMAEAFF. CDR3 DNA: TGCAGTGCTAGAGGGATGGCTGAAGCTTTCTTT.